These T cell receptor beta chains were read from a single sample in a study of cytomegalovirus exposure and HLA in healthy donors. Measured with immunoSEQ multiplex PCR; TCRdb has only the in-frame clones, and not every one. The sample consists of 250,000 to 400,000 clones, nearly 90% of them appearing once. Sequencing input: PBMCs. The receptors were sampled from a man aged 25 to 40 in good health and CMV-seronegative. Each CDR3 is given with its conserved first and last residue. The D gene is left open where the match is weak. Some rows have no size entry. The others give once, few or many, or a class for an expanded clone.

V gene	D gene	J gene	clone size	CDR3 DNA	CDR3 protein
TRBV19	TRBD2	TRBJ2-7	NA	TGTGCCAGTAGCCCGGGACTAGCGGGGGTCGGCGAGCAGTACTTC	CASSPGLAGVGEQYF
TRBV7-2	NA	TRBJ2-7	NA	TGTGCCAGCAGCCGAGATCATGGAACAGGTTCCTACGAGCAGTACTTC	CASSRDHGTGSYEQYF
TRBV10-3	NA	TRBJ2-7	NA	TGTGCCATCAGTGAGGATATTTTTTACGGGTCCAAAAGCTCCTACGAGCAGTACTTC	CAISEDIFYGSKSSYEQYF
TRBV19	NA	TRBJ1-1	NA	TGTGCCAGTAGGTCGATTGGGCTCCAGAACACTGAAGCTTTCTTT	CASRSIGLQNTEAFF
TRBV7-2	NA	TRBJ2-2	NA	TGTGCCAGCAGCTTAGTCGTCAGGGGGGCCGGGGAGCTGTTTTTT	CASSLVVRGAGELFF
TRBV7-2	NA	TRBJ2-5	once	TGTGCCAGCAGCTTTTTCGCGGGGCAAGAGACCCAGTACTTC	CASSFFAGQETQYF
TRBV4-1	TRBD1	TRBJ1-2	NA	TGCGCCAGCAGCCGTAGGACAGGGGGAGGCTACACCTTC	CASSRRTGGGYTF
TRBV5-6	NA	TRBJ1-3	NA	TGTGCCAGCAGCTCCACAGGGCCCGGAAACACCATATATTTT	CASSSTGPGNTIYF
TRBV10-1	NA	TRBJ1-1	NA	TGCGCCAGCAATAGACAGTTGAACACTGAAGCTTTCTTT	CASNRQLNTEAFF
TRBV5-6	TRBD1	TRBJ1-2	NA	TGTGCCAGCAGCCTCGGGGACAGGGAGTATGGCTACACCTTC	CASSLGDREYGYTF
TRBV2	NA	TRBJ1-3	NA	TGTGCCAGCAGTGAGGGGGGGGCAGGGTCTGGAAACACCATATATTTT	CASSEGGAGSGNTIYF
TRBV29-1	NA	TRBJ2-1	NA	TGCAGCGTTGAACGACTAGTAGCCTACAATGAGCAGTTCTTC	CSVERLVAYNEQFF
TRBV21-1	NA	TRBJ2-5	NA	TGTGCCAGCAGCAAAAGGAAGGGGGCGTGTGCCCAGTACTTC	CASSKRKGACAQYF
TRBV5-5	NA	TRBJ1-2	NA	TGTGCCAGCAGCATAACGCCGTCAGAAAACTATGGCTACACCTTC	CASSITPSENYGYTF
TRBV9	NA	TRBJ1-2	NA	TGTGCCAGCAGCGTAGGTCAGACATATGGCTACACCTTC	CASSVGQTYGYTF
TRBV6-1	NA	TRBJ1-1	NA	TGTGCCAGCAGTGCACACAGAATGAACACTGAAGCTTTCTTT	CASSAHRMNTEAFF
TRBV10-3	TRBD1	TRBJ2-2	few	TGTGCCATCAGGAGACAGGGGGCAACCGGGGAGCTGTTTTTT	CAIRRQGATGELFF
TRBV6-4	NA	TRBJ2-3	NA	TGTGCCAGCAGTGTCGAGGGGGGGGCTACAGATACGCAGTATTTT	CASSVEGGATDTQYF
TRBV29-1	TRBD1	TRBJ1-4	NA	TGCAGCGGGGGGGACAGGGGTGAAAAACTGTTTTTT	CSGGDRGEKLFF
TRBV10-2	NA	TRBJ1-2	NA	TGCGCCAGCAGTGCCAGGACTCCTGCGGGCTATGGCTACACCTTC	CASSARTPAGYGYTF
TRBV30	NA	TRBJ1-1	NA	TGTGCCTGGAGTGTACCGGCGGCAGCTAAAGCTTTCTTT	CAWSVPAAAKAFF
TRBV19	NA	TRBJ1-1	NA	TGTGCCAGTAGTATATACTGGGTACAGGGCACTGAAGCTTTCTTT	CASSIYWVQGTEAFF
TRBV28	NA	TRBJ2-2	NA	TGTGCCAGCAGTCTCTTTCGGCGGAAGAACACCGGGGAGCTGTTTTTT	CASSLFRRKNTGELFF
TRBV25-1	NA	TRBJ2-2	NA	TGTGCCAGCAGGGCGACAGGGAGGACCGGGGAGCTGTTTTTT	CASRATGRTGELFF
TRBV30	TRBD1	TRBJ2-5	NA	TGTGCCCGACAGGGGGCCTGGGAGACCCAGTACTTC	CARQGAWETQYF
TRBV25-1	NA	TRBJ2-3	NA	TGTGCCAGCAGTGCCGTCGCTACCACAGATACGCAGTATTTT	CASSAVATTDTQYF
TRBV5-4	TRBD1	TRBJ1-1	NA	TGTGCCAGCAGCCGGGACAGGGAGAACACTGAAGCTTTCTTT	CASSRDRENTEAFF
TRBV9	TRBD2	TRBJ2-5	NA	TGTGCCAGCAGCGTAGTAGCGGGGGTCGTGGGGGAGACCCAGTACTTC	CASSVVAGVVGETQYF
TRBV7-9	TRBD2	TRBJ2-1	NA	TGTGCCAGCAGCTTAACGACTAGCGGTGATAATGAGCAGTTCTTC	CASSLTTSGDNEQFF
TRBV7-9	NA	TRBJ1-1	NA	TGTGCCAGCAGCCCCAGGGTAGTCCCCACTGAAGCTTTCTTT	CASSPRVVPTEAFF
TRBV11-2	TRBD1	TRBJ1-1	NA	TGTGCCAGCAGCCAGGGGGCGCCGGTTACTGAAGCTTTCTTT	CASSQGAPVTEAFF
TRBV4-2	TRBD2	TRBJ2-5	NA	TGTGCCAGCAGCCAAGATAAAGGAGGCGGGGGGGCCGAGACCCAGTACTTC	CASSQDKGGGGAETQYF
TRBV7-8	TRBD1	TRBJ1-1	NA	TGTGCCAGCAGCTTAACCATACAGGGGGCGAGGACTGAAGCTTTCTTT	CASSLTIQGARTEAFF
TRBV15	NA	TRBJ2-2	NA	TGTGCCACCAGCAGAGGGGGACATCTAACCGGGGAGCTGTTTTTT	CATSRGGHLTGELFF
TRBV11-2	NA	TRBJ1-2	once	TGTGCCAGCAGCTTAGCGACAGATTGGGGCTACACCTTC	CASSLATDWGYTF
TRBV9	NA	TRBJ1-1	once	TGTGCCAGCAGCATTAAATTGAACACTGAAGCTTTCTTT	CASSIKLNTEAFF
TRBV4-1	NA	TRBJ1-2	few	TGCGCCAGCAGCCAAAATCCGACAGGATTCTACGGCTACACCTTC	CASSQNPTGFYGYTF
TRBV18	NA	TRBJ2-1	NA	TGTGCCAGCTCACTCCTCCAGTACAATGAGCAGTTCTTC	CASSLLQYNEQFF
TRBV7-8	NA	TRBJ2-5	NA	TGTGCCAGCAGCTCCTCGGGAAAAAAAGAGACCCAGTACTTC	CASSSSGKKETQYF
TRBV6-6	TRBD1	TRBJ2-7	NA	TGTGCCAGCAACAACCAGGGGGCTGGGGAGCAGTACTTC	CASNNQGAGEQYF
TRBV30	TRBD1	TRBJ2-2	NA	TGTGCCTGGAGTCTCCGAGGGACAGCTAACACCGGGGAGCTGTTTTTT	CAWSLRGTANTGELFF
TRBV6-1	TRBD1	TRBJ2-7	NA	TGTGCCAGCAGTGGGGACAGGGTCTCCGACGAGCAGTACTTC	CASSGDRVSDEQYF
TRBV7-9	NA	TRBJ2-5	NA	TGTGCCAGCAGCTTAAGTGAGGAGACCCAGTACTTC	CASSLSEETQYF
TRBV11-2	TRBD1	TRBJ1-1	NA	TGTGCCAGCAGCTCGGACAGGGTTGAAGCTTTCTTT	CASSSDRVEAFF
TRBV6-5	NA	TRBJ2-2	once	TGTGCCAGCAGGGGGGGGAACACCGGGGAGCTGTTTTTT	CASRGGNTGELFF
TRBV15	NA	TRBJ2-5	NA	TGTGCCACCAGCCCCCGACGGAGAGAGACCCAGTACTTC	CATSPRRRETQYF
TRBV4-1	NA	TRBJ2-1	NA	TGCGCCAGCAGCCAAGATGGGGAGGAGCAGTTCTTC	CASSQDGEEQFF
TRBV11-2	TRBD2	TRBJ2-3	NA	TGTGCCAGCAGCTTACGTCGGCGGGGGAACACAGATACGCAGTATTTT	CASSLRRRGNTDTQYF
TRBV6-5	TRBD1	TRBJ2-4	NA	TGTGCCAGCAGTCCAAGTAGACAGGGAAAAAACATTCAGTACTTC	CASSPSRQGKNIQYF